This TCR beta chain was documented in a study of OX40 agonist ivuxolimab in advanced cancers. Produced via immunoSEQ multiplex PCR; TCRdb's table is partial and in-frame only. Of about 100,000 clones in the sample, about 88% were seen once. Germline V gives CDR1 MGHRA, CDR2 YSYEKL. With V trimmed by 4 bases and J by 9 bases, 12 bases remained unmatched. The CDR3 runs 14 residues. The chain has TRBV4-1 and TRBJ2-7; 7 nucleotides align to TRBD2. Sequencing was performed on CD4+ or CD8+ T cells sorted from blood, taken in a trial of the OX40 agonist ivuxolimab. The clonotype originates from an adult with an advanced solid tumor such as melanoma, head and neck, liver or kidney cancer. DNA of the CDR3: TGCGCCAGCAGCCGTCCTTCGCGGGGAGGGAGGCAGTACTTC. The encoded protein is CASSRPSRGGRQYF.